This T cell receptor (beta chain) was documented in a study of T cells in Graves' hyperthyroidism and ophthalmopathy. CDR3 length: 19 residues. J lost 4 bases, V lost 5 bases, and 20 bases had no gene match. Germline assignment: CDR1 SGHTA and CDR2 FQGNSA. TCR beta CDR3 region amplification was performed from RNA transcripts. First-round RT-PCR targeting the TCR CDR3 was performed with the HTBI primer set. TCRdb reprocessed the multiplex PCR reads with MiXCR, giving one entry per CDR3 protein. Of about 570,000 distinct CDR3 sequences in the sample, more than 45% were seen once. The TCR comes from an adult woman with Graves' disease, either hyperthyroidism or ophthalmopathy (not recorded which). Sequenced material: peripheral blood or thyroid tissue (not recorded which). The chain employs TRBV7-2 and TRBJ2-7; TRBD2 matches at 10 bases. CDR3 loop: CASSQMGLKREGLGYEQYF. The CDR3 region has the DNA TGTGCCAGCAGCCAAATGGGGTTAAAGCGGGAGGGCCTAGGTTACGAGCAGTACTTC.